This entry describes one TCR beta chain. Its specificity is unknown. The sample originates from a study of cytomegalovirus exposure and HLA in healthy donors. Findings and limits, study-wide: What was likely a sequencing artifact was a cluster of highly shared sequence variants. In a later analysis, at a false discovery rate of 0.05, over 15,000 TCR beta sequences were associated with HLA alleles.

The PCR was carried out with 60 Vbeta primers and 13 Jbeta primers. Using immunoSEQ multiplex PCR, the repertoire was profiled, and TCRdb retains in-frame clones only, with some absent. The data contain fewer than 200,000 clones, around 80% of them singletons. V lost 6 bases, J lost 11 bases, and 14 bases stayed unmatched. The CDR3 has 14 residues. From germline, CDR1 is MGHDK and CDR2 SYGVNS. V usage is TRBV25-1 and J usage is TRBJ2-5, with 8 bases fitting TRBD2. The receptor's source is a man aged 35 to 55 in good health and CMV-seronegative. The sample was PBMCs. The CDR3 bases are TGTGCCAGCAGCTCAGCGGGGGCCCTTGGTGGACAGTACTTC. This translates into CASSSAGALGGQYF.